The TCR beta chain described here comes from a study of blood T cell repertoires in COVID-19. Sequencing used immunoSEQ multiplex PCR; TCRdb keeps in-frame clones, though not all of them. The data hold 250,000 to 300,000 clones, with 81% observed a single time. This receptor was obtained from an older woman with active or convalescent COVID-19. Sequences were obtained from peripheral blood.

The CDR3 loop is CASSRSNSPLHF. CDR3 coding DNA: TGTGCCAGCAGCAGGAGTAATTCACCCCTCCACTTT. The gene calls are TRBV5-6 and TRBJ1-6; D unclear. Germline V CDR1 and CDR2: SGHDT, YYEEEE. This CDR3 has 12 amino acids. V was pared by 4 bases and J by 6 bases, with 5 bases between. Together with reference TRBV5-6 and TRBJ1-6, the CDR3 gives the full variable domain: DAGVTQSPTHLIKTRGQQVTLRCSPKSGHDTVSWYQQALGQGPQFIFQYYEEEERQRGNFPDRFSGHQFPNYSSELNVNALLLGDSALYLCASSRSNSPLHFGNGTRLTVT.